These 15 T cell receptor beta chains share one sample of origin, sequenced in a study of T cell repertoires in cytomegalovirus infection. TCRdb reanalysed the reads using MiXCR and keeps one entry per CDR3 protein. The repertoire includes fewer than 550,000 distinct CDR3 sequences, 16% of them detected once, and roughly a quarter sits in the top ten. Sequenced material: CD8+ T cells from PBMCs. Every receptor here comes from a human donor in good health (CMV status not recorded). Some clones in this sample may be carry-over from other donors' samples.

This clonotype was observed a few times. The chain links TRBV7-9 to TRBJ1-1, with TRBD1 as a possible D gene (5 bases). There are 15 residues in the CDR3. The V end was cut by 5 bases, the J end by 5 bases, with 18 bases between. Germline CDR1 and CDR2: SEHNR and FQNEAQ (reference sequence). CDR3 DNA sequence: TGTGCCAGCAGCCTAAAACCGACAGTAGGGACTGAAGCTTTCTTT. Amino acid sequence: CASSLKPTVGTEAFF.

The chain carries TRBV15 and TRBJ2-1, with 8 bases identical to TRBD1. This CDR3 region has 14 residues. J gave up 3 bases and V 7 bases, and 5 bases lay outside the gene matches. CDR1 is LNHNV, CDR2 YYDKDF, per germline (reference sequence). Here the CDR3 DNA reads TGTGCCACCAAAACGGGACAGGACTACAATGAGCAGTTCTTC. Its translation is CATKTGQDYNEQFF.

There are many counts of this clonotype. The rearrangement uses TRBV7-2 and TRBJ2-7; D is perhaps TRBD2 (6 bases). CDR1 is SGHTA and CDR2 is FQGNSA in the germline V gene. This CDR3 comprises 15 residues. V was shortened by 5 bases and J by 0 bases, with 14 bases between the two germline ends. As DNA, the CDR3 is TGTGCCAGCAGCAGAGCGGGCCAAAGCTCCTACGAGCAGTACTTC. This translates into CASSRAGQSSYEQYF.

This clonotype was observed many times. This chain links TRBV6-2 or TRBV6-3 with TRBJ1-6; D possibly corresponds to TRBD1 (5 bases). CDR3 length: 14 residues. Trimming took off 6 bases at V and 5 bases at J, with 11 bases between the two ends. Germline CDR1 reads MNHEY; CDR2 reads SVGEGT. The DNA for the CDR3 is TGTGCCAGCAGACCTTTGGGGCATAATTCACCCCTCCACTTT. Translation: CASRPLGHNSPLHF.

This clonotype was detected ten times or more. CDR3 protein: CASSTTEGTSIHYEQYF. The CDR3 DNA sequence: TGTGCCAGCAGCACCACTGAGGGGACTAGCATACACTACGAGCAGTACTTC. V usage is TRBV7-9 and J usage is TRBJ2-7, with 9 nucleotides matching TRBD2. The CDR3 is 17 amino acids. Germline V CDR1 and CDR2: SEHNR, FQNEAQ (reference sequence). V trimming: 5 bases; J trimming: 3 bases; junction bases outside the gene matches: 14.

The rearrangement uses TRBV12-3 or TRBV12-4 and TRBJ1-1; tentatively, D is TRBD1 (5 bases). This CDR3 has 13 residues. V shed 3 bases and J shed 10 bases, with 15 bases lying between them. The CDR3 here is CASSFTTKGVAFF. DNA for the CDR3: TGTGCCAGCAGTTTTACCACTAAAGGGGTAGCTTTCTTT.

V gene TRBV29-1 combines with J gene TRBJ2-1, with a weak D call TRBD1 (6 bases). The CDR3 is 12 amino acids. V dropped 4 bases and J dropped 6 bases, with 10 bases sitting between them. Germline CDR1 SQVTM, CDR2 ANQGSEA. The CDR3 nucleotides read TGCAGCGTTGTAATCAGGGGCAATGAGCAGTTCTTC. Translated: CSVVIRGNEQFF.

This clonotype was detected many times. The rearrangement links TRBV27 to TRBJ1-2; D may be TRBD1 (5 bases). This CDR3 is built from 13 residues. The germline V gene has CDR1 MNHEY and CDR2 SMNVEV (reference sequence). Trimming left V 6 bases short and J 2 bases short, with 10 bases between. CDR3 nucleotides: TGTGCCAGCAGGCCCCGGGGGAACTATGGCTACACCTTC. Translated, it gives CASRPRGNYGYTF.

There are many counts of this clonotype. The rearrangement joins TRBV7-3 to TRBJ2-1; 16 nucleotides match TRBD2. V gave up 5 bases and J gave up 10 bases; unmatched junction bases: 14. The CDR3 is made up of 18 amino acids. Per the germline V gene, CDR1 is SGHTA and CDR2 is FQGTGA. CDR3 DNA: TGTGCCAGCAGCCCGGGACTAGCGGGGGGGCCGACTCAACAGGAGCAGTTCTTC. It codes for CASSPGLAGGPTQQEQFF.

This clonotype has a handful of counts. This chain connects TRBV7-9 to TRBJ2-7, with 12 positions matching TRBD2. There are 16 residues in the CDR3. CDR1 SEHNR and CDR2 FQNEAQ come from the germline V gene (reference sequence). With V trimmed by 5 bases and J by 0 bases, 5 bases remained unmatched. The CDR3 reads CASSPKTSGSSYEQYF. The CDR3 nucleotides read TGTGCCAGCAGCCCTAAGACTAGCGGGAGCTCCTACGAGCAGTACTTC.

This clonotype was seen only a few times. The chain uses TRBV15 and TRBJ2-1; D possibly corresponds to TRBD2 (5 bases). In germline, CDR1 is LNHNV, CDR2 YYDKDF (reference sequence). V lost 5 bases, J lost 6 bases, and 5 bases lay in between. The CDR3 has 11 amino acids. The CDR3, as DNA: TGTGCCACCAGCCGGGGCAATGAGCAGTTCTTC. Protein: CATSRGNEQFF.

This clonotype occurred a few times. The chain joins TRBV20-1 to TRBJ2-6; D ambiguous. Trimming cost V 6 bases and J 3 bases, with 9 bases left between them. This CDR3 is 13 amino acids long. The germline V gene has CDR1 DFQATT and CDR2 SNEGSKA (reference sequence). This CDR3 reads CSAALGGANVLTF. CDR3 in DNA: TGCAGTGCAGCGCTCGGTGGGGCCAACGTCCTGACTTTC.

This clonotype was observed at least ten times. The chain has TRBV7-8 and TRBJ2-7, with D unclear. This CDR3 has 16 residues. Germline V CDR1 and CDR2: SGHVS, FQNEAQ. With 1 base removed from V and 1 base from J, the gap between germline ends came to 14 bases. The CDR3 DNA sequence: TGTGCCAGCAGCTTAGAGTTGAGTTGGGGTTCCTACGAGCAGTACTTC. The encoded protein is CASSLELSWGSYEQYF.

Points on this clonotype: Being one base from a much bigger clone, this may be a read error. The rearrangement joins TRBV11-2 to TRBJ2-1, with TRBD1 as a possible D gene (5 bases). The CDR3 loop spans 15 amino acids. The V gene's germline CDR1 is SGHAT and CDR2 FQNNGV. Deletions cut 7 bases from V and 9 bases from J, with 22 bases between. This CDR3 reads CASTLGVTSLGEQFF. As DNA, the CDR3 is TGTGCCAGCACCCTAGGGGTGACGTCGTTAGGTGAGCAGTTCTTC.

Only a few counts were recorded for this clonotype. The V call is TRBV10-3, the J call TRBJ1-2; D remains ambiguous. The germline V gene has CDR1 ENHRY and CDR2 SYGVKD. V was pared by 0 bases and J by 1 base, with 12 bases between. There are 16 residues in the CDR3. The CDR3 sequence is CAISESEGTYNYGYTF. CDR3 DNA sequence: TGTGCCATCAGTGAGTCTGAAGGCACTTATAACTATGGCTACACCTTC.